This TCR beta chain was documented in a study of blood T cell repertoires in COVID-19. Study summary: Italy, Spain and the United States were the sources of the convalescent and acute COVID-19 samples. Sample material is recorded as cDNA or gDNA derived from T cells, B-cell-depleted T cells, or PBMCs.

Germline lookup yields CDR1 SGHAT and CDR2 FQNNGV. Germline trimming cut 6 bases from V and 5 bases from J; bases unmatched to any gene: 17. CDR3 length: 17 amino acids. Under the authors' procedure: Quantification of nucleated cells was approximated via reference gene primer amplification. Data came from immunoSEQ multiplex PCR; TCRdb stores just in-frame clones and leaves some out. Clonal size and the V and J genes are those of that table, whereas D and trimming came from the DNA. In the table there are some 220,000 clones, around 81% of which are singletons. The V gene is TRBV11-2, the J gene TRBJ2-7; 9 positions match TRBD1. The sequence derives from a woman aged 55-70 years with active or convalescent COVID-19. The specimen was peripheral blood. Here the CDR3 DNA reads TGTGCCAGCAGTAGGGTGGGACAGGGCGACCCTAAGGACGAGCAGTACTTC. Translating it yields CASSRVGQGDPKDEQYF.